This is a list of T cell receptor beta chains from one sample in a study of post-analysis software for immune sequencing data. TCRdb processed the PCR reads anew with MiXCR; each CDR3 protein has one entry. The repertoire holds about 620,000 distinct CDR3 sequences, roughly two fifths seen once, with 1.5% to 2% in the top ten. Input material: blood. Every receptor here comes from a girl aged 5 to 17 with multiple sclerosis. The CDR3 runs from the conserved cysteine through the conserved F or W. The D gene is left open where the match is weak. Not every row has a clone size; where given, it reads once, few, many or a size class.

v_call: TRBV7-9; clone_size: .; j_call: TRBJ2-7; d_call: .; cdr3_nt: TGTGCCAGCAGCTCCCCCGGGGGGGACAGGGTGTTGCAAGAGCAGTACTTC; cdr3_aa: CASSSPGGDRVLQEQYF
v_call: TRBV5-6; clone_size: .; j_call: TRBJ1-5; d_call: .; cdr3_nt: TGTGCCAGCAGCCAGGGGCAGGGTCAGCCCCAGCATTTT; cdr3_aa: CASSQGQGQPQHF
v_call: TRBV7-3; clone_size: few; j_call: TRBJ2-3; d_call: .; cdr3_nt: TGTGCCAGCAGCCTAGATTTGGGGGATACGCAGTATTTT; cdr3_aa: CASSLDLGDTQYF
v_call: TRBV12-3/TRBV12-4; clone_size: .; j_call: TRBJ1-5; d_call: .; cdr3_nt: TGTGCCAGCAGTTGGGCCACGGGATCCAATCAGCCCCAGCATTTT; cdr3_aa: CASSWATGSNQPQHF
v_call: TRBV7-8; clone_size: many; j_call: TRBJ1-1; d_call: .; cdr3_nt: TGTGCCAGCGGAAGGGCTCTGAACACTGAAGCTTTCTTT; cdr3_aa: CASGRALNTEAFF
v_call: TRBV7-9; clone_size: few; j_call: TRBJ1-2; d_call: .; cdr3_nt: TGTGCCAGCACCTCTATGCCGGGACCCGGAGACTATGGCTACACCTTC; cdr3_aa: CASTSMPGPGDYGYTF
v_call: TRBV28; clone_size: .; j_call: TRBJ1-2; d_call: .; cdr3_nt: TGTGCCAGCAGTCCCCCCGCGGTCTATGGCTACACCTTC; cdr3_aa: CASSPPAVYGYTF
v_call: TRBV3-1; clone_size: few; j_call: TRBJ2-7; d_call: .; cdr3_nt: TGTGCCAGCAGGAAGGCGGACGAGCAGTACTTC; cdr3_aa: CASRKADEQYF
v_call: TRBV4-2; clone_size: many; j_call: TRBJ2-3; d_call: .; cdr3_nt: TGTGCCAGCAGCCCCGGGGCTAGCTTAAATACGCAGTATTTT; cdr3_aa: CASSPGASLNTQYF
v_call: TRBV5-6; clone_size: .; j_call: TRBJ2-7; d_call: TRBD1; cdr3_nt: TGTGCCAGCAGTCGAGACAGGGGAAGGTCCTACGAGCAGTACTTC; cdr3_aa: CASSRDRGRSYEQYF
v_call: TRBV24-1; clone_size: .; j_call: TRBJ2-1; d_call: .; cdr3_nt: TGTGCCACCAGTGATTACGGGAAGAGCTCCTACAATGAGCAGTTCTTC; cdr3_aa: CATSDYGKSSYNEQFF
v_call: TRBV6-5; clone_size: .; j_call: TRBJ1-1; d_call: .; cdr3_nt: TGTGCCAGCAGTTACGCGGGGGCAGCGGACACTGAAGCTTTCTTT; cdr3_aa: CASSYAGAADTEAFF
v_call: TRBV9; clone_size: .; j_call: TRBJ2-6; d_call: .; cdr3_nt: TGTGCCAGCAGCGTACACAGGACTTCTGGGGCCAACGTCCTGACTTTC; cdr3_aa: CASSVHRTSGANVLTF
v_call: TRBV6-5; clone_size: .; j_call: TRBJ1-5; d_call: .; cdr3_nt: TGTGCCAGCAGTTACTCGAACGACTATCAGCCCCAGCATTTT; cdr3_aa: CASSYSNDYQPQHF
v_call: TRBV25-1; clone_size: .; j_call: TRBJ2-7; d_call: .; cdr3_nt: TGTGCCAGCAGGGACAGTATCTCCTACGAGCAGTACTTC; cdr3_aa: CASRDSISYEQYF
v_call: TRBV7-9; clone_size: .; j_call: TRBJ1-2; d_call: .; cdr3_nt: TGTGCCAGCAGCTCCTATATTGGCTACACCTTC; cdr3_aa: CASSSYIGYTF
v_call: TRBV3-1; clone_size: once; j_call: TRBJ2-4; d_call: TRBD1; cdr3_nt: TGTGCCAGCAGCCAAGGGAACAGGGGATTAAACATTCAGTACTTC; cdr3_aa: CASSQGNRGLNIQYF
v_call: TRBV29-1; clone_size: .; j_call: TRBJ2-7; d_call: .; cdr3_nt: TGCAGCGTTGAAGGTATCTACGAGCAGTACTTC; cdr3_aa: CSVEGIYEQYF
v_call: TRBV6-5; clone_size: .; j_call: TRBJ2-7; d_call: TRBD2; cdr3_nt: TGTGCCAGCAGTTACAGGACTAGAGGGGACGAGCTGTACTTC; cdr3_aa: CASSYRTRGDELYF
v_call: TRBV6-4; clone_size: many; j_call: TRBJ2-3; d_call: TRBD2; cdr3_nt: TGTGCCAGCAGTGAGACTAGCGGGGGGGCAGATACGCAGTATTTT; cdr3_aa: CASSETSGGADTQYF
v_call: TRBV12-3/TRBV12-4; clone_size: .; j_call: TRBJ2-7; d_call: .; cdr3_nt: TGTGCCAGCAGTTTTAGGAGCGGGTACGAGCAGTACTTC; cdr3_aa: CASSFRSGYEQYF
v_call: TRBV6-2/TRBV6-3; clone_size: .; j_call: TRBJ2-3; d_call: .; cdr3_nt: TGTGCCAGCAGCCCGGTAGTGGATAGGCAGTATTTT; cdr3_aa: CASSPVVDRQYF
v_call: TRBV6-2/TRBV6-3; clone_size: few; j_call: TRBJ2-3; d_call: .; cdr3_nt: TGTGCCAGCAGCGTCGGGACCGCCCACGATACGCAGTATTTT; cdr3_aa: CASSVGTAHDTQYF
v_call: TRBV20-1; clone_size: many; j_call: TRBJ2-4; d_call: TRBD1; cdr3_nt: TGCAGTGCTAGCGGACAGGGGGCGGACATTCAGTACTTC; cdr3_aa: CSASGQGADIQYF
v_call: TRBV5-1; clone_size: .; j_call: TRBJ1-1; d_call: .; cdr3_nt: TGCGCCAGCAGCCGCACAGGGCCGAACACTGAAGCTTTCTTT; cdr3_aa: CASSRTGPNTEAFF
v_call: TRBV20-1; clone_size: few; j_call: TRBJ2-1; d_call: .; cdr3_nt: TGCAGTGCTACCCTGGACAGTCGGAATGAGCAGTTCTTC; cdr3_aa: CSATLDSRNEQFF
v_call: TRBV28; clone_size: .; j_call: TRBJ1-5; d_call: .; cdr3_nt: TGTGCCAGCAGTCAGCCCAGGGTTAGCAATCAGCCCCAGCATTTT; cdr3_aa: CASSQPRVSNQPQHF
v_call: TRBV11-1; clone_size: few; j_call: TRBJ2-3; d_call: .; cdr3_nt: TGTGCCACCCAGAGCGTTCGACGGGGTCTCAACCCCAAACCGAAGACAGATACGCAGTATTTT; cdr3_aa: CATQSVRRGLNPKPKTDTQYF
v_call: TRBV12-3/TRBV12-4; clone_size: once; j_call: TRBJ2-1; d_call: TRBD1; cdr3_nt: TGTGCCAGCAGTTTAGAGGGGGCCCTAAACAATGAGCAGTTCTTC; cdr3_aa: CASSLEGALNNEQFF